Below are 18 T cell receptor beta chains sequenced from a single sample in a study of human T cells and chemical hapten exposure. Time point in this sample: patch test 2, 6 weeks after DPC sensitization. Treatment indicated: therapeutic diphenylcyclopropenone sensitization with weekly scalp DPC. Each CDR3 protein is one row after TCRdb ran MiXCR on the RACE reads. The sample has approximately 96,000 distinct CDR3 sequences; 9.3% are singletons. The sample here was whole blood, taken in connection with sensitization to the hapten diphenylcyclopropenone (DPC). The source of these receptors is a woman between 35 and 50 years old with alopecia areata. Some clones in this sample may be carry-over from other donors' samples.

This clonotype has at least ten counts. The gene calls are TRBV5-1 and TRBJ1-4; D ambiguous. Germline CDR1 is SGHRS and CDR2 is YFSETQ. V shed 3 bases and J shed 7 bases, with 13 bases lying between them. The CDR3 consists of 14 residues. CDR3 in DNA: TGCGCCAGCAGCTCCCAGCTGGGTGGTGAAAAACTGTTTTTT. Translation: CASSSQLGGEKLFF. Together with reference TRBV5-1 and TRBJ1-4, the CDR3 gives the full variable domain: KAGVTQTPRYLIKTRGQQVTLSCSPISGHRSVSWYQQTPGQGLQFLFEYFSETQRNKGNFPGRFSGRQFSNSRSEMNVSTLELGDSALYLCASSSQLGGEKLFFGSGTQLSVL.

The chain recombines TRBV7-9 with TRBJ2-7, with 8 positions matching TRBD2. The CDR3 runs 16 residues. After removal of 5 bases from V and 4 bases from J, the junction contained 13 bases not matched to a gene. Germline CDR1 and CDR2: SEHNR and FQNEAQ (reference sequence). DNA of the CDR3: TGTGCCAGCAGCAACCCTACGGGAGGGATTAGTTACGAGCAGTACTTC. Amino acid sequence: CASSNPTGGISYEQYF.

This clonotype was observed a few times. The rearrangement links TRBV20-1 to TRBJ2-7; maybe TRBD2 (6 bases). Trimming took 5 bases from V and 0 from J, leaving 17 bases between them. Germline V gene data show CDR1 as DFQATT and CDR2 as SNEGSKA (reference sequence). The CDR3 has 15 residues. The DNA of the CDR3 is TGCAGTGCTTTAAAACCCGGGACTGACTCCTACGAGCAGTACTTC. This translates into CSALKPGTDSYEQYF.

In its sample, this clonotype was seen many times. CDR3 loop: CASSPGTSEYNEQFF. In nucleotides, the CDR3 is TGTGCCAGCTCCCCCGGGACTAGCGAATACAATGAGCAGTTCTTC. The rearrangement uses TRBV10-3 and TRBJ2-1, with 10 bases matching TRBD2. Germline lookup yields CDR1 ENHRY and CDR2 SYGVKD. The CDR3 runs to 15 residues. Trimming cost V 10 bases and J 4 bases; bases outside gene matches: 10.

This clonotype was recorded many times. The DNA for the CDR3 is TGTGCCAGCAGTTTACTTTTCTCTGGGGCCAACGTCCTGACTTTC. Translation: CASSLLFSGANVLTF. V and J are TRBV2 and TRBJ2-6; D gene ambiguous. The CDR3 has 15 residues. Germline lookup yields CDR1 SNHLY and CDR2 FYNNEI. Trimming cost V 5 bases and J 0 bases, with 8 bases left between them.

This clonotype appeared many times. This rearrangement joins TRBV4-2 to TRBJ2-7; 13 nucleotides agree with TRBD2. V shed 2 bases and J 7 bases; nucleotides not matched to a gene: 8. This CDR3 is 16 amino acids long. The germline CDR1 and CDR2 sequences are LGHNA and YNFKEQ. In DNA, the CDR3 is TGTGCCAGCAGCCAAATACTAGCGGGAGGGCCGGAGGAGCAGTACTTC. This sequence encodes CASSQILAGGPEEQYF.

This clonotype was recorded a few times. The junction differs from germline at one of its ends, possibly a read error. This chain uses TRBV5-1 with TRBJ2-2, with D tentatively TRBD1 (10 bases). The CDR3 runs to 15 residues. Germline V gene sequence: CDR1 SGHRS, CDR2 YFSETQ. For the CDR3, the DNA is TGCGCCGGCAGCTCTAGCGGGACAGGGGCCGGGGAGCTGTTTTTT. This encodes CAGSSSGTGAGELFF.

This clonotype has more than one count but fewer than ten. V usage is TRBV30 and J usage is TRBJ1-4; D gene uncertain. Germline CDR1 reads GTSNPN; CDR2 reads SVGIG (reference sequence). This CDR3 is 13 amino acids long. The CDR3 loop reads CASSQDLNEKLFF. Here the CDR3 DNA reads TGTGCGAGTTCACAAGACCTTAATGAAAAACTGTTTTTT.

To note about this clonotype: This may arise from a read error, as a much more abundant clone is one base away. The chain links TRBV7-9 to TRBJ1-1, with a tentative D call TRBD1 (6 bases). Germline V lookup: CDR1 SEHNR, CDR2 FQNEAQ (reference sequence). This CDR3 is 13 amino acids long. The CDR3 loop reads CVSSAESGTKAFF. The CDR3 nucleotides are TGTGTCAGCAGCGCCGAATCCGGGACAAAAGCTTTCTTT.

This clonotype came up many times. The chain carries TRBV7-2 and TRBJ2-1; tentatively, D is TRBD1 (5 bases). The CDR3 loop spans 12 amino acids. With 5 bases removed from V and 13 bases from J, the gap between germline ends came to 15 bases. Germline CDR1 reads SGHTA; CDR2 reads FQGNSA. The CDR3 loop reads CASSLPQGAQFF. For the CDR3, the DNA is TGTGCCAGCAGCCTACCCCAGGGTGCTCAGTTCTTC.

DNA of the CDR3: TGTGCCAGCAGTTTAATAGGCGGGGGGGATGAGCAGTTCTTC. This sequence encodes CASSLIGGGDEQFF. The rearrangement joins TRBV27 to TRBJ2-1, with 9 bases lining up with TRBD2. The CDR3 length is 14 residues. Germline CDR1 reads MNHEY; CDR2 reads SMNVEV (reference sequence). V shed 2 bases and J 8 bases; nucleotides not matched to a gene: 4.

V usage is TRBV7-9 and J usage is TRBJ2-2; either TRBD1 or TRBD2 may supply D (5 bases each). The germline V gene encodes CDR1 SEHNR and CDR2 FQNEAQ (reference sequence). The CDR3 consists of 13 residues. V was pared by 6 bases and J by 6 bases, with 11 bases between. Here the CDR3 reads CASSQRDPGELFF. Here the CDR3 DNA reads TGTGCCAGCAGTCAGAGGGACCCCGGGGAGCTGTTTTTT.

The J gene is TRBJ2-1, the V gene TRBV6-1, with TRBD2 identical over 11 bases. The CDR3 runs 16 residues. With V trimmed by 4 bases and J by 1 base, 3 bases remained unmatched. The germline V gene has CDR1 MNHNS and CDR2 SASEGT. The CDR3 reads CASSGSGRVSYNEQFF. The CDR3 bases are TGTGCCAGCAGTGGTAGCGGGAGGGTTTCCTACAATGAGCAGTTCTTC.

V gene TRBV7-2 combines with J gene TRBJ2-3; 10 bases align to TRBD2. V was pared by 3 bases and J by 2 bases, with 2 bases of the junction left unmatched. CDR1 is SGHTA and CDR2 is FQGNSA in the germline V gene. This CDR3 is 15 amino acids long. CDR3 in amino acids: CASSLSGRATDTQYF. The DNA of the CDR3 is TGTGCCAGCAGCTTGAGCGGGAGGGCCACAGATACGCAGTATTTT.

This chain links TRBV5-4 with TRBJ1-1; D unresolved. There are 14 residues in the CDR3. V lost 4 bases and J lost 2, with 12 bases in between. CDR1 and CDR2 from the germline V gene are SGHNT and YYREEE (reference sequence). The CDR3, as DNA: TGTGCCAGCAGCAAAAGCCTTGGCAACACTGAAGCTTTCTTT. Its protein is CASSKSLGNTEAFF.

This clonotype came up many times. The gene calls are TRBV2 and TRBJ2-7, with a tentative D call TRBD1 (5 bases). The germline gives CDR1 SNHLY, CDR2 FYNNEI. Trimming took off 2 bases at V and 2 bases at J, with 16 bases between the two ends. This CDR3 spans 16 amino acids. CDR3 residues: CASSERGFLTAYEQYF. In DNA form, the CDR3 reads TGTGCCAGCAGTGAAAGGGGATTCCTGACCGCCTACGAGCAGTACTTC.

The chain has TRBV2 and TRBJ2-7; 7 bases are a match to TRBD1. Trimming cost V 11 bases and J 2 bases; bases outside gene matches: 9. The CDR3 is 13 residues long. Germline V gene sequence: CDR1 SNHLY, CDR2 FYNNEI. The CDR3 spells CAGNRDRAYEQYF. The CDR3 bases are TGTGCCGGCAACCGGGACAGAGCCTACGAGCAGTACTTC.

This clonotype was detected ten times or more. The V and J genes are TRBV12-3 or TRBV12-4 and TRBJ2-7; 7 bases map to TRBD1. This CDR3 is 15 amino acids long. V trimming: 4 bases; J trimming: 5 bases; junction bases outside the gene matches: 11. CDR3 residues: CASSSQQGILDEQYF. The DNA of the CDR3 is TGTGCCAGCAGTTCCCAACAGGGGATCCTCGACGAGCAGTACTTC.